A selection of T cell receptor beta chains follows, all from one sample in a study of shared clonotypes between healthy human individuals. Clones were read by immunoSEQ multiplex PCR, and TCRdb kept only the in-frame ones, dropping some. There are millions of clones in the sample; 80% to 95% occur only once, and 0.3% to 0.4% lies in the top ten. Sequenced: naive CD4+ T cells from PBMCs. The receptors were sampled from a man aged 18 to 29 in good health. Some clones in this sample may be carry-over from other donors' samples. CDR3s include the opening cysteine and the closing phenylalanine or tryptophan. A D gene is named only where the DNA matches it firmly. Not all rows give a size; the values are once, few, many and, for expanded clones, a class.

V,size,D,J,CDR3,DNA
TRBV7-3,NA,NA,TRBJ1-5,CASSLTGNQPQHF,TGTGCCAGCAGCTTAACGGGCAATCAGCCCCAGCATTTT
TRBV19,NA,NA,TRBJ2-2,CASSPRTTSNTGELFF,TGTGCCAGTAGTCCCCGGACTACTTCGAACACCGGGGAGCTGTTTTTT
TRBV6-5,NA,NA,TRBJ2-7,CASSPGLKGEQYF,TGTGCCAGCAGCCCGGGACTCAAAGGCGAGCAGTACTTC
TRBV4-1,NA,NA,TRBJ2-7,CASSQSGGVRTYEQYF,TGCGCCAGCAGCCAATCGGGCGGGGTACGTACCTACGAGCAGTACTTC
TRBV5-1,NA,NA,TRBJ2-5,CASTYRAGGETQYF,TGCGCCAGCACCTACAGGGCAGGCGGGGAGACCCAGTACTTC
TRBV18,once,TRBD2,TRBJ2-1,CASSPQRPAGGYNEQFF,TGTGCCAGCTCACCACAGCGGCCAGCGGGAGGGTACAATGAGCAGTTCTTC
TRBV6-1,NA,TRBD2,TRBJ2-1,CASVPSGSYNEQFF,TGTGCCAGCGTACCTAGCGGCTCCTACAATGAGCAGTTCTTC
TRBV2,NA,NA,TRBJ2-3,CASGTNADTQYF,TGTGCCAGCGGCACGAACGCAGATACGCAGTATTTT
TRBV5-1,few,NA,TRBJ2-6,CASSLVPSGANVLTF,TGCGCCAGCAGCTTGGTGCCCTCTGGGGCCAACGTCCTGACTTTC
TRBV18,NA,TRBD1,TRBJ2-1,CASSPGQGSWGNEQFF,TGTGCCAGCTCACCCGGACAGGGGTCTTGGGGCAATGAGCAGTTCTTC
TRBV6-5,NA,TRBD1,TRBJ2-7,CASSSQGQGASEQYF,TGTGCCAGCAGCTCCCAAGGACAGGGGGCATCCGAGCAGTACTTC
TRBV15,NA,NA,TRBJ2-7,CATSRSRSEQYF,TGTGCCACCAGCAGGTCACGTTCCGAGCAGTACTTC
TRBV4-1,NA,TRBD1,TRBJ2-7,CASSRTGLMYEQYF,TGCGCCAGCAGCCGGACAGGGCTTATGTACGAGCAGTACTTC
TRBV7-4,NA,TRBD2,TRBJ2-7,CASSRALNPPWGGIYEQYF,TGTGCCAGCAGCAGGGCGCTTAACCCTCCGTGGGGGGGAATCTACGAGCAGTACTTC
TRBV6-6,NA,NA,TRBJ2-6,CASSPLGAGANVLTF,TGTGCCAGCAGCCCCTTAGGCGCCGGGGCCAACGTCCTGACTTTC
TRBV28,once,NA,TRBJ2-7,CASSFLVGTPHF,TGTGCCAGCAGTTTTTTGGTAGGGACCCCTCATTTC
TRBV7-3,NA,NA,TRBJ1-3,CASSPSEGRRGLSHSSGNTIYF,TGTGCCAGCAGCCCAAGCGAAGGGAGGAGGGGCCTAAGCCATTCCTCTGGAAACACCATATATTTT
TRBV5-1,NA,TRBD2,TRBJ2-1,CASSLGTSGSSDEQFF,TGCGCCAGCAGCTTGGGGACTAGCGGGAGTTCGGATGAGCAGTTCTTC
TRBV27,NA,TRBD2,TRBJ2-1,CASSFRGLAGAPREQFF,TGTGCCAGCAGTTTCCGAGGACTAGCGGGAGCCCCCCGTGAGCAGTTCTTC
TRBV5-8,NA,TRBD1,TRBJ1-4,CASSLYGTGETNEKLFF,TGTGCCAGCAGCTTGTATGGGACAGGGGAAACTAATGAAAAACTGTTTTTT
TRBV5-8,NA,NA,TRBJ1-2,CASSFRTETRAPNYGYTF,TGTGCCAGCAGCTTTCGGACGGAAACGAGAGCCCCTAACTATGGCTACACCTTC